The present T cell receptor (beta chain) was sequenced within a study of CD8+CD57+ T cells in acquired aplastic anemia. In its sample, this clonotype was seen a few times. Genomic DNA provided the template from which TCR beta VDJ and CDR3 profiles were obtained. Using its own MiXCR run on the reads, TCRdb lists one record per CDR3 protein. The sample holds 250,000 to 300,000 distinct CDR3 sequences, 50% to 70% seen once. Material: sorted CD4+, CD8+, or CD8+CD57+ T cells (not recorded which) from PBMCs. The TCR was taken from a human donor with severe aplastic anemia or a healthy control (not recorded which).

CDR3 region: CASRYGQGNGETQYF. CDR3 DNA sequence: TGTGCCAGCAGATACGGACAGGGGAACGGAGAGACCCAGTACTTC. This chain uses TRBV2 with TRBJ2-5, with 9 bases identical to TRBD1. Trimming at V came to 6 bases and at J to 4 bases, leaving 9 bases not matched to a gene. The germline CDR1 and CDR2 sequences are SNHLY and FYNNEI. This CDR3 region has 15 residues.